A few counts support the clone carrying this T cell receptor beta chain. The authors' processing: Amplification of reference gene primers provided the estimated nucleated cell counts. Some clones are missing from TCRdb's copy, which holds only in-frame ones; the method was immunoSEQ multiplex PCR. V, J and clone size are taken as reported in that table, and D and trimming were inferred from the DNA itself. The sample has roughly 250,000 clones, 75% to 90% seen once. The sample belongs to a study of blood T cell repertoires in COVID-19. Overall study context: The United States, Italy and Spain supplied acute and convalescent COVID-19 samples.

In Cohort 3, a recovered donor had either two negative PCRs, clearance, or symptom resolution. This CDR3 is built from 13 residues. CDR1 is SNHLY and CDR2 is FYNNEI in the germline V gene. V lost 7 bases to trimming and J lost 1 base, with 11 bases between them. The genes are TRBV2 and TRBJ2-7, with D perhaps matching TRBD2 (6 bases). The specimen sequenced was PBMCs or T cells enriched from blood (not recorded which). The source of this sequence is a woman aged 45-65 years who had recovered from COVID-19. The chain's CDR3 is CASTNRESYEQYF. CDR3 DNA sequence: TGTGCCAGCACTAATCGGGAGTCCTACGAGCAGTACTTC.